A selection of T cell receptor beta chains follows, all from one sample in a study of blood T cell repertoires in COVID-19. Only in-frame clones appear in the TCRdb table, and some are missing; sequencing was by immunoSEQ multiplex PCR. The table records about 220,000 clones, about 85% of them present only once. Specimen: peripheral blood. The origin of the receptors is a man aged 50 or older who had recovered from COVID-19. CDR3s include the opening cysteine and the closing phenylalanine or tryptophan. Each record gives: V gene, D gene, J gene, clone size, CDR3 DNA, CDR3 protein. A D gene is named only where the DNA matches it firmly. Part of the rows lack a size; the others show once, few, many or a class for expanded clones.

TRBV24-1	TRBD2	TRBJ2-3	NA	TGTGCCACCAGCGTACCGGTGGCTAGCGGTTTTGGTACGCAGTATTTT	CATSVPVASGFGTQYF
TRBV5-1	TRBD2	TRBJ2-1	NA	TGCGCCAGCAGCTTGGTTGCGGGAGTAGCCTACAATGAGCAGTTCTTC	CASSLVAGVAYNEQFF
TRBV19	TRBD1	TRBJ1-4	NA	TGTGCCAGTAGCCCGAGGGGGCTGATTGAAAAACTGTTTTTT	CASSPRGLIEKLFF
TRBV20-1	TRBD2	TRBJ2-1	once	TGCAGTGCTAGTAGGGGACTAGCGAATGAGCAGTTCTTC	CSASRGLANEQFF
TRBV4-2	TRBD1	TRBJ1-2	NA	TGTGCCAGCAGCCAAGGAGACAGGGTGGGGTATGGCTACACCTTC	CASSQGDRVGYGYTF
TRBV28	TRBD1	TRBJ1-3	NA	TGTGCCAGCAGCCCTGGGCACAGGGGGGAGTGGACTGGAAACACCATATATTTT	CASSPGHRGEWTGNTIYF
TRBV3-1/TRBV3-2	NA	TRBJ2-3	once	TGTGCCAGCAGCCAAGTTCTAAGCACAGATACGCAGTATTTT	CASSQVLSTDTQYF
TRBV5-1	NA	TRBJ1-1	NA	TGCGCCAGCAGCTTGGAGGGCAGGGGTACTGAAGCTTTCTTT	CASSLEGRGTEAFF
TRBV28	NA	TRBJ1-4	NA	TGTGCCAGCAGTCTACAGGGACCAACTAATGAAAAACTGTTTTTT	CASSLQGPTNEKLFF
TRBV15	NA	TRBJ2-1	NA	TGTGCCACCAGCGGGGATCTAGGAGGCTACAATGAGCAGTTCTTC	CATSGDLGGYNEQFF
TRBV27	NA	TRBJ1-5	NA	TGTGCCAGCAGTAGGGGCGCGACGGGCAATCAGCCCCAGCATTTT	CASSRGATGNQPQHF
TRBV3-1/TRBV3-2	TRBD2	TRBJ2-3	NA	TGTGCCAGCAGCCGAGATCGGCTAGCGGGAGTATCAGATACGCAGTATTTT	CASSRDRLAGVSDTQYF
TRBV7-8	TRBD2	TRBJ2-7	few	TGTGCCAGCAGCCCCGTGACTAGCCGCGAGCAGTACTTC	CASSPVTSREQYF
TRBV19	NA	TRBJ1-3	NA	TGTGCCAGCAACGACGGGTACTCTGGAAACACCATATATTTT	CASNDGYSGNTIYF
TRBV19	TRBD1	TRBJ1-2	NA	TGTGCCAGTAGTATAAGGGACAGAGCTAACTATGGCTACACCTTC	CASSIRDRANYGYTF
TRBV7-2	NA	TRBJ1-4	NA	TGTGCCAGCAGCTTAGTACGGGGGGAAAAACTGTTTTTT	CASSLVRGEKLFF
TRBV30	TRBD2	TRBJ2-7	NA	TGTGCCTGGAGCCGGACTAGCGGGAGATATTACGAGCAGTACTTC	CAWSRTSGRYYEQYF
TRBV19	TRBD1	TRBJ1-1	NA	TGTGCCAGTAGTCCAGCCGGGACAGGGGGTCATGAAGCTTTCTTT	CASSPAGTGGHEAFF
TRBV28	NA	TRBJ2-7	few	TGTGCCAGCAGACCTTTCAGGGCGAGCTCCTACGAGCAGTACTTC	CASRPFRASSYEQYF
TRBV7-8	NA	TRBJ1-6	NA	TGTGCCAGCAGCGTAACGACAGTCCTGGGAACACCCCTCCACTTT	CASSVTTVLGTPLHF
TRBV27	TRBD2	TRBJ2-5	NA	TGTGCCAGCAGTCCCACGACTAGCGGGATAGGGTGGGAGACCCAGTACTTC	CASSPTTSGIGWETQYF
TRBV3-1/TRBV3-2	NA	TRBJ2-1	NA	TGTGCCAGCAGCCAGGGGCCCAATGAGCAGTTCTTC	CASSQGPNEQFF
TRBV6-5	TRBD1	TRBJ2-5	NA	TGTGCCAGCAGTCGACAGGGGGTCGGTTTAGAGACCCAGTACTTC	CASSRQGVGLETQYF
TRBV4-2	TRBD2	TRBJ2-7	NA	TGTGCCAGCAGCCACTCGTGGACTAGCGGGAGTGACGAGCAGTACTTC	CASSHSWTSGSDEQYF
TRBV27	TRBD1	TRBJ2-7	NA	TGTGCCAGCAGTGGGACAGGGGGCCACTCCTACGAGCAGTACTTC	CASSGTGGHSYEQYF
TRBV27	TRBD2	TRBJ2-1	few	TGTGCCAGCAGTCCCAACCGGGGGACTAGCGGGGAATACAATGAGCAGTTCTTC	CASSPNRGTSGEYNEQFF
TRBV7-2	TRBD1	TRBJ2-7	NA	TGTGCCAGCAGCTCCAGACAGGGCCCCGAGCAGTACTTC	CASSSRQGPEQYF
TRBV2	NA	TRBJ1-5	few	TGTGCCAGCAGTGTGGCTAGTCAGCCCCAGCATTTT	CASSVASQPQHF
TRBV2	NA	TRBJ1-1	NA	TGTGCCAGCACCCTCAGGGGTAACACTGAAGCTTTCTTT	CASTLRGNTEAFF
TRBV20-1	NA	TRBJ1-2	NA	TGCAGTGCTAGTTCAGAGGGGGACAATCTCCATGGCTACACCTTC	CSASSEGDNLHGYTF
TRBV6-1	TRBD2	TRBJ2-7	NA	TGTGCCAGCAGTGAGGCTAGCGGGAACCACGAGCAGTACTTC	CASSEASGNHEQYF
TRBV27	TRBD1	TRBJ2-7	NA	TGTGCCAGCAGTTCCCCCGGGACAGGGAGAGGCGAGCAGTACTTC	CASSSPGTGRGEQYF
TRBV18	TRBD1	TRBJ2-5	NA	TGTGCCAGCTCACCACCCTGGGACAGGGATGAGACCCAGTACTTC	CASSPPWDRDETQYF
TRBV18	TRBD1	TRBJ2-7	NA	TGTGCCAGCTCCCGAGGACAGGGGGCTGGGGAGCAGTACTTC	CASSRGQGAGEQYF
TRBV7-8	NA	TRBJ2-1	NA	TGTGCCAGCAGCCCCAGACGCAGGGTGGAGTCCTACAATGAGCAGTTCTTC	CASSPRRRVESYNEQFF
TRBV7-2	TRBD1	TRBJ2-4	NA	TGTGCCAGCATCTCTCCCGGGACAGGGGGCTCGGGAAACATTCAGTACTTC	CASISPGTGGSGNIQYF
TRBV5-1	TRBD1	TRBJ1-2	once	TGCGCCAGCAGCCCAAGACAGGGAAACTATGGCTACACCTTC	CASSPRQGNYGYTF
TRBV9	TRBD2	TRBJ2-7	once	TGTGCCAGCAGCGCTACTAGCGGGCAGGTCGACGAGCAGTACTTC	CASSATSGQVDEQYF
TRBV9	TRBD2	TRBJ2-7	NA	TGTGCCAGCAGCCCCGTAGCGGGAGTCTACGAGCAGTACTTC	CASSPVAGVYEQYF
TRBV7-8	TRBD2	TRBJ2-1	few	TGTGCCACCAGAGAGCGGGAGGGCTACAATGAGCAGTTCTTC	CATREREGYNEQFF
TRBV27	NA	TRBJ1-2	NA	TGTGCCAGCAGTTTACGGCGGACAGATAATGGCTACACCTTC	CASSLRRTDNGYTF
TRBV7-9	NA	TRBJ2-7	NA	TGTGCCAGCAGCACTCCCTACGAGCAGTACTTC	CASSTPYEQYF
TRBV11-2	TRBD1	TRBJ1-1	NA	TGTGCCAGCAGCAGTTCTGGGACAGGGGCTTTCTTT	CASSSSGTGAFF
TRBV19	NA	TRBJ2-1	NA	TGTGCCAGTAACTCGGTGCCAGGGTCCTACAATGAGCAGTTCTTC	CASNSVPGSYNEQFF
TRBV30	TRBD1	TRBJ1-2	NA	TGTGCCTGGAGCGTCAATCACAGGGGTGGCTACACCTTC	CAWSVNHRGGYTF
TRBV7-9	NA	TRBJ2-7	NA	TGTGCCAGCAGCTTAGGCCGGAGTCCCTACGAGCAGTACTTC	CASSLGRSPYEQYF
TRBV5-1	NA	TRBJ2-2	NA	TGCGCCAGCAGCCCCTATTCGCGGGCAAACACCGGGGAGCTGTTTTTT	CASSPYSRANTGELFF
TRBV28	NA	TRBJ2-2	NA	TGTGCCAGCAGTTTGGTAGCTCCCGGGGAGCTGTTTTTT	CASSLVAPGELFF
TRBV5-4	TRBD2	TRBJ2-4	NA	TGTGCCAGCAGCCCTACTAGCGGGAGGGCCGGGGGAAACATTCAGTACTTC	CASSPTSGRAGGNIQYF
TRBV5-6	TRBD2	TRBJ2-7	NA	TGTGCCAGCAGCTTGGCTCTAGCGGTATACGAGCAGTACTTC	CASSLALAVYEQYF
TRBV28	TRBD1	TRBJ1-4	NA	TGTGCCAGCAGGGTCCCGGGACAGGGGGCTCGGTATGAAAAACTGTTTTTT	CASRVPGQGARYEKLFF
TRBV18	TRBD1	TRBJ2-7	NA	TGTGCCAGCTCACCCGACAGGGGGCTTTTCGGCGACGAGCAGTACTTC	CASSPDRGLFGDEQYF
TRBV10-3	NA	TRBJ1-1	NA	TGTGCCATCAGTGAACAGGGAGTTGGGACTGAAGCTTTCTTT	CAISEQGVGTEAFF
TRBV5-8	NA	TRBJ2-5	NA	TGTGCCAGTCTATGGTCGAGGGCTGGAGAGACCCAGTACTTC	CASLWSRAGETQYF
TRBV5-1	NA	TRBJ2-1	NA	TGCGCCAGCAGCTTAGGGTTGATATCCAGGGGATACAATGAGCAGTTCTTC	CASSLGLISRGYNEQFF
TRBV28	TRBD1	TRBJ1-5	NA	TGTGCCAGCAGGTACGCCTCAGCAGGGGGTAATCAGCCCCAGCATTTT	CASRYASAGGNQPQHF
TRBV11-2	NA	TRBJ2-2	NA	TGTGCCAGCAGCTTGGGACTCGCCCCCGGGGAGCTGTTTTTT	CASSLGLAPGELFF
TRBV28	NA	TRBJ1-1	few	TGTGCCAGCAGTCCCCTGTTCAGCACTGAAGCTTTCTTT	CASSPLFSTEAFF
TRBV11-2	NA	TRBJ2-7	NA	TGTGCCAGCAGCTTTCATAGTAGCGGCTACGAGCAGTACTTC	CASSFHSSGYEQYF